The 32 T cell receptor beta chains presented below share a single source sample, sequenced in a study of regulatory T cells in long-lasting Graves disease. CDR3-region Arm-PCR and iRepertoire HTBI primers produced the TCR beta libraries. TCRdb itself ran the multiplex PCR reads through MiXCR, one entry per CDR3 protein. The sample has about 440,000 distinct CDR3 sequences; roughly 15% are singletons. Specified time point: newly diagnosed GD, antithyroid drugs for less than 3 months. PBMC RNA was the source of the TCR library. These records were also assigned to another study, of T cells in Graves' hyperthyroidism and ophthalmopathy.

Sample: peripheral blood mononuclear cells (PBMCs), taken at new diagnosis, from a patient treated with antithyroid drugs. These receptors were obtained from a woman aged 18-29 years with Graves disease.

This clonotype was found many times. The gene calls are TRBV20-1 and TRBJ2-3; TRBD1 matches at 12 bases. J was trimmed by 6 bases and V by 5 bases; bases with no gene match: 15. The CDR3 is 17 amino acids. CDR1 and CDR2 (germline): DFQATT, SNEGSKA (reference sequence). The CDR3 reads CSAQGQGARGSPDTQYF. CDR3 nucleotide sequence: TGCAGTGCTCAGGGACAGGGGGCCCGTGGATCGCCGGATACGCAGTATTTT.

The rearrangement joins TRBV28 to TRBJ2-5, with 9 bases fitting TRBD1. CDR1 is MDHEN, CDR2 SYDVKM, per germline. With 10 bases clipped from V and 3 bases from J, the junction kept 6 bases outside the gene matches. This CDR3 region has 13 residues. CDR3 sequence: CANIQGAEETQYF. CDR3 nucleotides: TGTGCCAACATACAGGGGGCAGAAGAGACCCAGTACTTC.

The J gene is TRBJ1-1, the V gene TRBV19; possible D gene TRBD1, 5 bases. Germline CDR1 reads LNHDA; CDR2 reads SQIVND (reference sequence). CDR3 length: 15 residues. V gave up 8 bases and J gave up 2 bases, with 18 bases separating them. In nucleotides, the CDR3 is TGTGCCAGTGAGGGCAGGGCGCGCCGAAACACTGAAGCTTTCTTT. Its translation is CASEGRARRNTEAFF.

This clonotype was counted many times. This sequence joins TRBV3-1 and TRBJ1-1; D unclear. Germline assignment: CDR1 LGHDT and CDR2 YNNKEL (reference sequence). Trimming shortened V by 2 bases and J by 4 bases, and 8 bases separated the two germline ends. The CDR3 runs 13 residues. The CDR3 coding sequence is TGTGCCAGCAGCCAAAAGTCTTCCACTGAAGCTTTCTTT. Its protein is CASSQKSSTEAFF. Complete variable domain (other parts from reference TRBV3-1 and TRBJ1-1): DTAVSQTPKYLVTQMGNDKSIKCEQNLGHDTMYWYKQDSKKFLKIMFSYNNKELIINETVPNRFSPKSPDKAHLNLHINSLELGDSAVYFCASSQKSSTEAFFGQGTRLTVV.

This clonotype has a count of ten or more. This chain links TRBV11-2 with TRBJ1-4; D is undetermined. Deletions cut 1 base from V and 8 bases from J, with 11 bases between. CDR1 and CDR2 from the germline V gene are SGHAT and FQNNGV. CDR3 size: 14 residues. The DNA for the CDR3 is TGTGCCAGCAGCTTAGGAATGTCGTCCGAAAAACTGTTTTTT. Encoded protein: CASSLGMSSEKLFF.

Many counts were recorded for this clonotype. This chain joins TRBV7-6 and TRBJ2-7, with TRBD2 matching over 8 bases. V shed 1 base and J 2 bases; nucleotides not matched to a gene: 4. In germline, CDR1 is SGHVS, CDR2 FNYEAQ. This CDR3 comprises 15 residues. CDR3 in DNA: TGTGCCAGCAGCTTAGAGTTAGCGGGAACCTACGAGCAGTACTTC. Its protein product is CASSLELAGTYEQYF.

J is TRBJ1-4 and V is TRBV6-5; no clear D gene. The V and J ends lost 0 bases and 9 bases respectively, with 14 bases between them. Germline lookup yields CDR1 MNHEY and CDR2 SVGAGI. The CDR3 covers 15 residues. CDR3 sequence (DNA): TGTGCCAGCAGTTACTCGGGAAACCAGCGCCAAAAACTGTTTTTT. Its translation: CASSYSGNQRQKLFF.

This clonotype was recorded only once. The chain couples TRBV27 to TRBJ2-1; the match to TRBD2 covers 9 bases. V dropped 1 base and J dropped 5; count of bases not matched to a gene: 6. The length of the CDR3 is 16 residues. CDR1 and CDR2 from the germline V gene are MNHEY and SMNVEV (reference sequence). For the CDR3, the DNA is TGTGCCAGCAGTTTATATAGCGGGAGTTCCCACAATGAGCAGTTCTTC. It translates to CASSLYSGSSHNEQFF.

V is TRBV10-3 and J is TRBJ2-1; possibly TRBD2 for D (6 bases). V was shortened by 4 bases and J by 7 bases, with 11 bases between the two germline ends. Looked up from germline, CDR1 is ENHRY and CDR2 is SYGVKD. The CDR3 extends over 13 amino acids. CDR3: CAISGPGGNEQFF. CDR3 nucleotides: TGTGCCATCAGTGGGCCTGGGGGGAATGAGCAGTTCTTC.

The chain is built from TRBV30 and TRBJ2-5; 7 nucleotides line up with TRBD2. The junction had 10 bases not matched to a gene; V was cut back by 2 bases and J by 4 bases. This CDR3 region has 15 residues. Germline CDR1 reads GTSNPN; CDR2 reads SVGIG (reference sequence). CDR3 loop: CAWSYVGGPLETQYF. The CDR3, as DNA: TGTGCCTGGAGTTACGTGGGAGGGCCTCTAGAGACCCAGTACTTC. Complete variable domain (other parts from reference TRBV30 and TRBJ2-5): SQTIHQWPATLVQPVGSPLSLECTVEGTSNPNLYWYRQAAGRGLQLLFYSVGIGQISSEVPQNLSASRPQDRQFILSSKKLLLSDSGFYLCAWSYVGGPLETQYFGPGTRLLVL.

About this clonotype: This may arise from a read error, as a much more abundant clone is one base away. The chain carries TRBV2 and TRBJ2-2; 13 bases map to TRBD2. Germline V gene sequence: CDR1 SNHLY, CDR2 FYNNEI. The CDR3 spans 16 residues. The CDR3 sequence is CASSGGTSGNTGELVF. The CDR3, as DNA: TGTGCCAGCAGTGGGGGGACTAGCGGGAACACCGGGGAGCTGGTTTTT.

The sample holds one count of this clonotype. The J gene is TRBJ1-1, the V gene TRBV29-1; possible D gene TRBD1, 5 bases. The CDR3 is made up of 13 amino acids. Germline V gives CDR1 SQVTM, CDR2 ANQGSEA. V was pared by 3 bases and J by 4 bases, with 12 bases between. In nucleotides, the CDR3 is TGCAGCGTTGATAAGGGGAGGGGCACTGAAGCTTTCTTT. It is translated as CSVDKGRGTEAFF.

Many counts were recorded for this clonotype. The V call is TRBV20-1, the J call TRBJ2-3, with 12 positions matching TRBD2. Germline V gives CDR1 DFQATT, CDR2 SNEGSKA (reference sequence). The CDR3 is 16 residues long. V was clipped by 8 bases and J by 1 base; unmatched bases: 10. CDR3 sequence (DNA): TGCAGTCCGACTAGCGGGGGACCCCGCCGCACAGATACGCAGTATTTT. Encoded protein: CSPTSGGPRRTDTQYF.

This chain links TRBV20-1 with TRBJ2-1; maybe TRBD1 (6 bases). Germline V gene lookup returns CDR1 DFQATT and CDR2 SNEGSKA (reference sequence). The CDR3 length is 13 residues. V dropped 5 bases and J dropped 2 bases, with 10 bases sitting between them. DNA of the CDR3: TGCAGTGCTCAGGGGCTAACCTACAATGAGCAGTTCTTC. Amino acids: CSAQGLTYNEQFF.

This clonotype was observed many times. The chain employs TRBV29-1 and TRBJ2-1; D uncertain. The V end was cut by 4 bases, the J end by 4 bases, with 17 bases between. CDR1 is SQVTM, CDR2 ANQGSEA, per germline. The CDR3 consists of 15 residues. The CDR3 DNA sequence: TGCAGCGTTGTCAGGTTGGTAGGCCCTTACAATGAGCAGTTCTTC. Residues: CSVVRLVGPYNEQFF.

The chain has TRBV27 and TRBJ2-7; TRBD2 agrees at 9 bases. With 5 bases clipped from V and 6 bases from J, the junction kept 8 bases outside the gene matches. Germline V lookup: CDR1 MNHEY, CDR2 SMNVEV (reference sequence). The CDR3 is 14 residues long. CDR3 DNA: TGTGCCAGCAGTAGGGCGGGAGGGCCTGGCGAGCAGTACTTC. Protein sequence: CASSRAGGPGEQYF.

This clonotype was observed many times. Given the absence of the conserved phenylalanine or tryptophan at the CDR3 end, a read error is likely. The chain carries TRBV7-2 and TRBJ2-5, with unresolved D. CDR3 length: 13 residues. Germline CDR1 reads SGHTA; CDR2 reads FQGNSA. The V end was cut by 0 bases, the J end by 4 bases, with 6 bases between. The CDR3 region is CASSLAGSETQYL. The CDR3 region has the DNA TGTGCCAGCAGCTTAGCAGGGTCAGAGACCCAGTACCTC.

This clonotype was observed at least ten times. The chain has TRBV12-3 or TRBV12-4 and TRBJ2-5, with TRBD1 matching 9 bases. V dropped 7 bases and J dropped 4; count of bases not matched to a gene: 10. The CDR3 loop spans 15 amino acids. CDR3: CASTRGTGQGETQYF. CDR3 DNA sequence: TGTGCCAGCACCAGAGGGACAGGGCAAGGAGAGACCCAGTACTTC.

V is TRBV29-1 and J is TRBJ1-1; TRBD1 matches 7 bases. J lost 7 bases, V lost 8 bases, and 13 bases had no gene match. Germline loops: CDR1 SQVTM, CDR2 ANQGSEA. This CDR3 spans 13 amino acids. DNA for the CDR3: TGCAGCACCCGGACAGGTCAAAAGGGTGAAGCTTTCTTT. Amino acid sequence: CSTRTGQKGEAFF.

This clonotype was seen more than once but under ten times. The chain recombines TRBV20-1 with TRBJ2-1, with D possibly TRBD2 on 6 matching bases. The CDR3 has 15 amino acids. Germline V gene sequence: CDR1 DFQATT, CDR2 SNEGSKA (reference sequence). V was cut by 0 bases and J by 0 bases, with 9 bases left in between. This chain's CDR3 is CSARDLASSYNEQFF. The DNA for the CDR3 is TGCAGTGCTAGAGATCTAGCGAGCTCCTACAATGAGCAGTTCTTC.

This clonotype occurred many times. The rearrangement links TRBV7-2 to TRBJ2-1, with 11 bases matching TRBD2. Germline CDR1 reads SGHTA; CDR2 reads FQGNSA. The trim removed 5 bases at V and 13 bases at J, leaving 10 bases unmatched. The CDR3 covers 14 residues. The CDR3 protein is CASSPRLAGYGQFF. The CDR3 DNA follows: TGTGCCAGCAGCCCCCGACTAGCGGGATATGGACAGTTCTTC.

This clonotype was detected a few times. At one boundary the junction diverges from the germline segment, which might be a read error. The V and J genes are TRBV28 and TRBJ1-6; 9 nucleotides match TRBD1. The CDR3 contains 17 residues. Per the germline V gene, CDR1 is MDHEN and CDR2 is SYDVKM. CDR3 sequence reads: CASSTTGGSGANSPFHF. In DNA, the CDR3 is TGTGCCAGCAGTACGACAGGGGGAAGTGGTGCTAATTCACCCTTCCACTTT.

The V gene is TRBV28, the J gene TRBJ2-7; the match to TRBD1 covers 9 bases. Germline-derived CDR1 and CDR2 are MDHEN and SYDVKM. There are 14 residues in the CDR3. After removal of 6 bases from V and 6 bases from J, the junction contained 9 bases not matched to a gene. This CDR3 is CASRLPGQGSEQYF. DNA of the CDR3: TGTGCCAGCAGGTTACCGGGACAGGGAAGCGAGCAGTACTTC.

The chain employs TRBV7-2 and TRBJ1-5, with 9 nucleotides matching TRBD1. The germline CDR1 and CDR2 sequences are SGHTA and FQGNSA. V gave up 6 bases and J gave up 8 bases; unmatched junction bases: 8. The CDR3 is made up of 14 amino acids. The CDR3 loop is CASSSTGGGEPQHF. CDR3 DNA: TGTGCCAGCAGTTCTACAGGGGGCGGGGAGCCCCAGCATTTT.

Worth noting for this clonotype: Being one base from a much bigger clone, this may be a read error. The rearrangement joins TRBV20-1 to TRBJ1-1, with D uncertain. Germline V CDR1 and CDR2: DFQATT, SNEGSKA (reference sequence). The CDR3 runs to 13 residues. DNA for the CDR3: TGCAGTTCGAGGAAGGAGGCGAACACTGAAGCTTACTTT. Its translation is CSSRKEANTEAYF.

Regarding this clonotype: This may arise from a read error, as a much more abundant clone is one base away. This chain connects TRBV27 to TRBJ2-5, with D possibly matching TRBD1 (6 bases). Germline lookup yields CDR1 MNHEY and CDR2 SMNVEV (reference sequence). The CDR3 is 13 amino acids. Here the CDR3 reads CPSSRDTQETQYF. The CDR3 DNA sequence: TGTCCCAGCAGCCGGGACACCCAAGAGACCCAGTACTTC.

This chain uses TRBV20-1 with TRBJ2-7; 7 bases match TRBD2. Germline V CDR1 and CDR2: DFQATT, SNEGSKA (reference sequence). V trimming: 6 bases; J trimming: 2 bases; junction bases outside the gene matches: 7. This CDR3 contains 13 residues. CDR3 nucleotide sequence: TGCAGTGCCCCGAGCGGGGCCACCTACGAGCAGTACTTC. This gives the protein CSAPSGATYEQYF.

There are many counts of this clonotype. The CDR3: CASSPGQGTDTQYF. The CDR3 DNA sequence: TGTGCCAGCAGCCCCGGACAGGGAACAGATACGCAGTATTTT. V usage is TRBV3-1 and J usage is TRBJ2-3, with 8 bases fitting TRBD1. CDR1 is LGHDT and CDR2 is YNNKEL in the germline V gene (reference sequence). With 4 bases clipped from V and 3 bases from J, the junction kept 3 bases outside the gene matches. This CDR3 has 14 residues.

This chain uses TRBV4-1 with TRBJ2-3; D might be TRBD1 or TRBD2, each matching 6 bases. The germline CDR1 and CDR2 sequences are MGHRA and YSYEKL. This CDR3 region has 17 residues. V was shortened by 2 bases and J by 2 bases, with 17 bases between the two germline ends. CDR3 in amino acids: CASSQPTTGGATDTQYF. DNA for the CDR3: TGCGCCAGCAGCCAACCAACGACAGGAGGGGCCACAGATACGCAGTATTTT.

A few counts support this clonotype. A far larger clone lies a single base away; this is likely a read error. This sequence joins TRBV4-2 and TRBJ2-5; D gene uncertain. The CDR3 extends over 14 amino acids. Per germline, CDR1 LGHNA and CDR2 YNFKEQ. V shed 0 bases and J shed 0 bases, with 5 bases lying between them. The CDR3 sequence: CASSQDYNQETQYF. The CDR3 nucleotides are TGTGCCAGCAGCCAAGATTACAACCAAGAGACCCAGTACTTC.

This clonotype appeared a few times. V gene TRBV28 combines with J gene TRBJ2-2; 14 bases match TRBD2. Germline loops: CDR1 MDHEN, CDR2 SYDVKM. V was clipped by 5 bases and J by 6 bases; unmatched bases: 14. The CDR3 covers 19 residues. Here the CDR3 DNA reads TGTGCCAGCAGTGTAGGACTAGCGGGAGGATTAGGCGTGGCCGGGGAGCTGTTTTTT. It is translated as CASSVGLAGGLGVAGELFF.

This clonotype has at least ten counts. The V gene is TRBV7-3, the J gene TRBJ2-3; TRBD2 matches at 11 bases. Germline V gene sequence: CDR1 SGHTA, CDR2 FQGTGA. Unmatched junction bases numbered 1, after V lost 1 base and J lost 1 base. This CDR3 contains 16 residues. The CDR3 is CASSLMGLAGTDTQYF. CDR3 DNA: TGTGCCAGCAGCTTAATGGGACTAGCGGGCACAGATACGCAGTATTTT.